A single sample is the source of the 17 T cell receptor beta chains below, sequenced in a study of T cell changes during pregnancy in multiple sclerosis. Generated by immunoSEQ multiplex PCR, the TCRdb table keeps only in-frame clones and is missing some. The sample contains around 130,000 clones, 93% of which appear only once. Sequenced material: peripheral blood, taken before pregnancy. All receptors come from a female donor with multiple sclerosis, enrolled in a pregnancy study.

The chain couples TRBV4-2 to TRBJ1-4; D remains unclear. Germline assignment: CDR1 LGHNA and CDR2 YNFKEQ. Trimming cost V 2 bases and J 8 bases, with 12 bases left between them. This CDR3 region has 14 residues. The CDR3 spells CASSQRRDGEKLFF. The CDR3 nucleotides read TGTGCCAGCAGCCAAAGGAGGGATGGGGAAAAACTGTTTTTT.

The chain links TRBV7-2 to TRBJ1-3; D perhaps matches TRBD1 (6 bases). The V end lost 6 bases, the J end lost 4 bases, and 16 bases lay between the germline ends. The CDR3 length is 15 residues. Germline-derived CDR1 and CDR2 are SGHTA and FQGNSA. This CDR3 reads CASRPQGLGGNTIYF. The CDR3 region has the DNA TGTGCCAGCAGACCACAGGGACTAGGGGGAAACACCATATATTTT.

The chain has TRBV6-1 and TRBJ1-5; 7 bases align to TRBD1. The CDR3 sequence is 14 residues long. After removal of 5 bases from V and 5 bases from J, the junction contained 6 bases not matched to a gene. Germline CDR1 reads MNHNS; CDR2 reads SASEGT. CDR3 amino acids: CASSPGDSYQPQHF. CDR3 in DNA: TGTGCCAGCAGTCCAGGGGACAGCTATCAGCCCCAGCATTTT.

This chain links TRBV5-6 with TRBJ2-5, with TRBD2 matching 13 bases. V shed 4 bases and J 5 bases; nucleotides not matched to a gene: 8. The CDR3 sequence is 16 residues long. CDR1 and CDR2 (germline): SGHDT, YYEEEE. The CDR3 is CASSQGLAGVWETQYF. CDR3 nucleotides: TGTGCCAGCAGCCAAGGACTAGCGGGAGTTTGGGAGACCCAGTACTTC. Variable domain in full (rest from reference TRBV5-6 and TRBJ2-5): DAGVTQSPTHLIKTRGQQVTLRCSPKSGHDTVSWYQQALGQGPQFIFQYYEEEERQRGNFPDRFSGHQFPNYSSELNVNALLLGDSALYLCASSQGLAGVWETQYFGPGTRLLVL.

V is TRBV5-7 and J is TRBJ2-1, with 10 bases fitting TRBD2. TRBV5-7 is known as an ORF, though its function is uncertain. There are 16 residues in the CDR3. Trimming cost V 4 bases and J 2 bases; bases outside gene matches: 6. The CDR3 nucleotides are TGTGCCAGCAGCGGCCCTAGCGGGAGAACCTACAATGAGCAGTTCTTC. It codes for CASSGPSGRTYNEQFF.

This clone was detected only once. The rearrangement links TRBV5-1 to TRBJ2-6; 10 bases are shared with TRBD2. The germline CDR1 and CDR2 sequences are SGHRS and YFSETQ. V was clipped by 3 bases and J by 0 bases; unmatched bases: 3. The CDR3 loop spans 17 amino acids. CDR3 sequence (DNA): TGCGCCAGCAGCTATACTAGCGGGAACTCTGGGGCCAACGTCCTGACTTTC. The encoded protein is CASSYTSGNSGANVLTF.

The chain's CDR3 is CASRRADYQGYGYTF. The CDR3 DNA reads as TGTGCCAGCCGAAGGGCGGATTACCAGGGCTATGGCTACACCTTC. The chain combines TRBV2 with TRBJ1-2; D is possibly TRBD1 (5 bases). The CDR3 length is 15 residues. Trimming shortened V by 8 bases and J by 4 bases, and 20 bases separated the two germline ends. CDR1 is SNHLY, CDR2 FYNNEI, per germline.

The chain combines TRBV6-5 with TRBJ2-7, with D perhaps TRBD1 (5 bases). The V end was cut by 6 bases, the J end by 0 bases, with 12 bases between. The CDR3 sequence is 14 residues long. CDR1 MNHEY and CDR2 SVGAGI come from the germline V gene. This CDR3 is CASSPPQGSYEQYF. Here the CDR3 DNA reads TGTGCCAGCAGCCCCCCCCAGGGCTCCTACGAGCAGTACTTC.

This chain uses TRBV30 with TRBJ1-1; no clear D. V was shortened by 0 bases and J by 0 bases, with 8 bases between the two germline ends. There are 14 residues in the CDR3. The germline V gene has CDR1 GTSNPN and CDR2 SVGIG (reference sequence). The CDR3 nucleotides are TGTGCCTGGAGTGTATACGGAGTGAACACTGAAGCTTTCTTT. Protein: CAWSVYGVNTEAFF.

In its sample, this clone was seen once. V and J are TRBV6-1 and TRBJ2-7; TRBD2 might be the D (5 bases). Germline V lookup: CDR1 MNHNS, CDR2 SASEGT. The CDR3 spans 14 residues. V lost 7 bases to trimming and J lost 2 bases, with 15 bases between them. CDR3 DNA sequence: TGTGCCAGCAAGGTGGCGGGTACGACCTACGAGCAGTACTTC. Translating it yields CASKVAGTTYEQYF.

The CDR3 spells CASSYGRGFGNTEAFF. CDR3 nucleotide sequence: TGTGCCAGCAGTTATGGGCGGGGATTTGGGAACACTGAAGCTTTCTTT. This chain connects TRBV27 to TRBJ1-1; D is unresolved. The V gene's germline CDR1 is MNHEY and CDR2 SMNVEV (reference sequence). The CDR3 sequence is 16 residues long. V was cut by 4 bases and J by 1 base, with 16 bases left in between.

The chain combines TRBV28 with TRBJ1-1; TRBD1 matches at 7 bases. The germline CDR1 and CDR2 sequences are MDHEN and SYDVKM. V gave up 5 bases and J gave up 5 bases; unmatched junction bases: 11. The CDR3 contains 15 residues. CDR3 coding DNA: TGTGCCAGCAGTCATATACGGACAGGTCTTACTGAAGCTTTCTTT. Its protein is CASSHIRTGLTEAFF.

The chain employs TRBV28 and TRBJ2-7, with 7 bases lining up with TRBD2. Germline CDR1 is MDHEN and CDR2 is SYDVKM. The CDR3 is made up of 17 amino acids. After removal of 5 bases from V and 4 bases from J, the junction contained 17 bases not matched to a gene. The CDR3 DNA reads as TGTGCCAGCAGTCCTACCGGGCTGGCGGGAGCGGGTTACGAGCAGTACTTC. It specifies CASSPTGLAGAGYEQYF.

The J gene is TRBJ1-1, the V gene TRBV7-2; possibly TRBD1 for D (6 bases). Germline CDR1 reads SGHTA; CDR2 reads FQGNSA. The CDR3 runs 15 residues. The V end lost 1 base, the J end lost 3 bases, and 12 bases lay between the germline ends. The chain's CDR3 is CASSLEGGPDTEAFF. The CDR3 DNA reads as TGTGCCAGCAGCTTAGAGGGGGGGCCGGACACTGAAGCTTTCTTT.

The table lists this clone with a count of one. V and J are TRBV7-8 and TRBJ1-2; D remains unclear. The CDR3 consists of 16 residues. Germline CDR1 is SGHVS and CDR2 is FQNEAQ. Trimming removed 1 base at V and 4 bases at J, with 16 bases between. The CDR3 region is CASSLGVRGGFYGYTF. CDR3 coding DNA: TGTGCCAGCAGCTTAGGGGTTCGGGGAGGCTTCTATGGCTACACCTTC.

The chain is built from TRBV18 and TRBJ1-1; maybe TRBD1 (5 bases). V lost 2 bases and J 0 bases, leaving 13 bases between the germline ends. The V gene's germline CDR1 is KGHSH and CDR2 LQKENI. This CDR3 comprises 16 residues. The DNA of the CDR3 is TGTGCCAGCTCACCAAGTCGTCTACAGGTGAACACTGAAGCTTTCTTT. This encodes CASSPSRLQVNTEAFF.

This clone appeared once. The chain joins TRBV6-5 to TRBJ1-4; D is unclear. This CDR3 spans 15 amino acids. V shed 6 bases and J shed 0 bases, with 11 bases lying between them. The V gene's germline CDR1 is MNHEY and CDR2 SVGAGI. DNA of the CDR3: TGTGCCAGCAGCTACAGACTTGCAACTAATGAAAAACTGTTTTTT. Protein: CASSYRLATNEKLFF.